This T cell receptor (beta chain) was retrieved from a study of blood T cell repertoires in COVID-19. As for the study in general: There were acute and convalescent COVID-19 samples, and they came from the United States, Italy and Spain.

CDR3 length equals 14 residues. With 5 bases removed from V and 3 bases from J, the gap between germline ends came to 13 bases. Germline CDR1 MNHEY, CDR2 SVGAGI. Data came from immunoSEQ multiplex PCR; TCRdb stores just in-frame clones and leaves some out. The sample yields 150,000 to 200,000 clones, roughly 90% seen once. The chain recombines TRBV6-5 with TRBJ1-1; perhaps TRBD1 as D (5 bases). The sample comprised PBMCs or T cells enriched from blood (not recorded which). This sequence was found in a woman younger than 35 who had recovered from COVID-19. CDR3 loop: CASSHRTRDTEAFF. CDR3 in DNA: TGTGCCAGCAGTCACCGGACCAGGGACACTGAAGCTTTCTTT.